The 18 T cell receptor beta chains below all came from one sample that was sequenced in a study of shared clonotypes between healthy human individuals. TCRdb's table, derived via immunoSEQ multiplex PCR, lists solely in-frame clones and lacks some. The sample lists about 1 million clones; roughly 70% were seen once. Sequenced material: memory CD4+ T cells sorted from blood. As for subset: CD45RA-negative fraction. These receptors were collected from a man aged 18 to 35 in good health.

The chain employs TRBV7-2 and TRBJ1-2; 12 nucleotides line up with TRBD1. Per germline, CDR1 SGHTA and CDR2 FQGNSA. The CDR3 totals 16 residues. J lost 5 bases, V lost 6 bases, and 10 bases had no gene match. The CDR3: CASRERGQGAGYGYTF. CDR3 in DNA: TGTGCCAGCAGGGAGAGGGGACAGGGGGCAGGGTATGGCTACACCTTC.

This clone was seen a few times. The V and J genes are TRBV7-2 and TRBJ2-7, with a tentative D call TRBD2 (6 bases). Trimming pared 3 bases from V and 7 bases from J, leaving 10 bases between. CDR3 length equals 12 residues. Germline V gene lookup returns CDR1 SGHTA and CDR2 FQGNSA. CDR3 sequence reads: CASSFGGSEQYF. The CDR3 bases are TGTGCCAGCAGCTTCGGGGGAAGTGAGCAGTACTTC.

V usage is TRBV4-1 and J usage is TRBJ2-3; 8 nucleotides line up with TRBD2. J gave up 4 bases and V 4 bases, and 13 bases lay outside the gene matches. The length of the CDR3 is 17 residues. CDR1 and CDR2 (germline): MGHRA, YSYEKL. Here the CDR3 reads CASSPVVAGGTPDTQYF. The CDR3 DNA reads TGCGCCAGCAGCCCCGTTGTTGCGGGGGGAACCCCAGATACGCAGTATTTT.

The chain is built from TRBV7-2 and TRBJ2-3; D gene unclear. CDR1 is SGHTA and CDR2 is FQGNSA in the germline V gene. V lost 2 bases, J lost 0 bases, and 15 bases lay in between. The CDR3 totals 17 residues. Here the CDR3 reads CASSLPFGWLSTDTQYF. Here the CDR3 DNA reads TGTGCCAGCAGCTTACCGTTTGGTTGGTTAAGCACAGATACGCAGTATTTT.

The chain joins TRBV2 to TRBJ2-5; 10 bases agree with TRBD1. Germline CDR1 and CDR2: SNHLY and FYNNEI. This CDR3 region has 15 residues. Trimming took 5 bases from V and 5 from J; bases not matched to a gene: 8. CDR3 sequence: CASSSGTGAMETQYF. In DNA form, the CDR3 reads TGTGCCAGCAGTTCCGGGACAGGGGCCATGGAGACCCAGTACTTC.

This chain connects TRBV4-1 to TRBJ2-7; D call uncertain. Trimming cost V 4 bases and J 2 bases, with 12 bases left between them. CDR3 length: 14 amino acids. Germline V gene lookup returns CDR1 MGHRA and CDR2 YSYEKL. This chain's CDR3 is CASSRQLVTYEQYF. The DNA of the CDR3 is TGCGCCAGCAGCCGCCAGTTAGTAACCTACGAGCAGTACTTC.

The CDR3 nucleotides read TGTGCCAGCAGCCGGACGGAACGCTCCTACAATGAGCAGTTCTTC. Translation gives CASSRTERSYNEQFF. This chain links TRBV6-1 with TRBJ2-1; D remains ambiguous. Germline CDR1 reads MNHNS; CDR2 reads SASEGT. The CDR3 consists of 15 residues. With 6 bases removed from V and 0 bases from J, the gap between germline ends came to 12 bases.

The chain is built from TRBV28 and TRBJ1-5; D unresolved. CDR1 and CDR2 from the germline V gene are MDHEN and SYDVKM. Trimming took 6 bases from V and 7 from J, leaving 13 bases between them. This CDR3 is built from 13 residues. The CDR3 DNA reads as TGTGCCAGCAGCCCGGGAGGATTCCAGCCCCAGCATTTT. Amino acid sequence: CASSPGGFQPQHF.

The chain combines TRBV4-3 with TRBJ1-1, with 9 bases that match TRBD1. This CDR3 has 12 amino acids. With 3 bases clipped from V and 9 bases from J, the junction kept 2 bases outside the gene matches. The germline CDR1 and CDR2 sequences are LGHNA and YSLEER. Written as DNA, the CDR3 is TGCGCCAGCAGCCATGGACAGGGGAAAGCTTTCTTT. Protein sequence: CASSHGQGKAFF.

This clone was seen more than once but under ten times. This chain links TRBV25-1 with TRBJ1-5; D may be TRBD1 (6 bases). Trimming took off 6 bases at V and 5 bases at J, with 14 bases between the two ends. The CDR3 is made up of 14 amino acids. Looked up from germline, CDR1 is MGHDK and CDR2 is SYGVNS. As DNA, the CDR3 is TGTGCCAGCAGCCAAACAGGGCTCCATCAGCCCCAGCATTTT. It codes for CASSQTGLHQPQHF.

The rearrangement uses TRBV28 and TRBJ2-3; 8 bases match TRBD2. Germline CDR1 is MDHEN and CDR2 is SYDVKM. The CDR3 spans 17 residues. The ends lost 3 bases at V and 1 base at J; junction bases unmatched: 9. CDR3 protein: CASSFARASGRTDTQYF. CDR3 DNA: TGTGCCAGCAGTTTCGCCAGGGCTAGCGGGCGCACAGATACGCAGTATTTT. The full variable domain, completed using reference TRBV28 and TRBJ2-3, is DVKVTQSSRYLVKRTGEKVFLECVQDMDHENMFWYRQDPGLGLRLIYFSYDVKMKEKGDIPEGYSVSREKKERFSLILESASTNQTSMYLCASSFARASGRTDTQYFGPGTRLTVL.

V is TRBV5-1 and J is TRBJ1-4; TRBD1 aligns across 7 bases. CDR3 length: 15 amino acids. After removal of 3 bases from V and 8 bases from J, the junction contained 10 bases not matched to a gene. Looked up from germline, CDR1 is SGHRS and CDR2 is YFSETQ. The chain's CDR3 is CASSSFGQVGEKLFF. The CDR3 DNA reads as TGCGCCAGCAGCTCTTTCGGACAGGTCGGGGAAAAACTGTTTTTT.

The gene calls are TRBV5-6 and TRBJ1-6; D ambiguous. This CDR3 spans 15 amino acids. Trimming shortened V by 0 bases and J by 5 bases, and 9 bases separated the two germline ends. Per germline, CDR1 SGHDT and CDR2 YYEEEE. CDR3 nucleotide sequence: TGTGCCAGCAGCTTGGGGGGTTCCAATAATTCACCCCTCCACTTT. This sequence encodes CASSLGGSNNSPLHF. Full variable domain (rest looked up from reference TRBV5-6 and TRBJ1-6): DAGVTQSPTHLIKTRGQQVTLRCSPKSGHDTVSWYQQALGQGPQFIFQYYEEEERQRGNFPDRFSGHQFPNYSSELNVNALLLGDSALYLCASSLGGSNNSPLHFGNGTRLTVT.

V usage is TRBV29-1 and J usage is TRBJ2-5, with D tentatively TRBD1 (6 bases). Germline assignment: CDR1 SQVTM and CDR2 ANQGSEA. CDR3 length: 13 amino acids. The CDR3 sequence is CTVLRDNGETQYF. The CDR3 DNA reads as TGCACCGTCCTCCGGGACAACGGAGAGACCCAGTACTTC.

This clone was counted many times. The V gene is TRBV5-1, the J gene TRBJ2-7; 9 bases are a match to TRBD1. Trimming removed 4 bases from V and 1 base from J; junction bases left unmatched: 3. Germline lookup yields CDR1 SGHRS and CDR2 YFSETQ. The CDR3 consists of 14 residues. CDR3 loop: CASSPQGASYEQYF. CDR3 bases: TGCGCCAGCAGCCCACAGGGGGCATCCTACGAGCAGTACTTC.

CDR3 residues: CASALGTGHSPLHF. DNA for the CDR3: TGTGCCTCCGCCCTCGGGACAGGACATTCACCCCTCCACTTT. The chain combines TRBV30 with TRBJ1-6; TRBD1 matches at 8 bases. Germline V gene sequence: CDR1 GTSNPN, CDR2 SVGIG (reference sequence). This CDR3 has 14 residues. Trimming took 7 bases from V and 8 from J; bases not matched to a gene: 10.

V gene TRBV27 combines with J gene TRBJ1-2; D gene uncertain. This CDR3 comprises 15 residues. Looked up from germline, CDR1 is MNHEY and CDR2 is SMNVEV (reference sequence). V lost 4 bases, J lost 4 bases, and 16 bases lay in between. CDR3 loop: CASSSATLSGYGYTF. The CDR3 DNA follows: TGTGCCAGCAGTTCGGCGACCCTCAGTGGCTATGGCTACACCTTC.

The V gene is TRBV14, the J gene TRBJ2-3; 7 positions agree with TRBD2. Trimming at V came to 4 bases and at J to 3 bases, leaving 10 bases not matched to a gene. The CDR3 loop spans 16 amino acids. Germline CDR1 reads SGHDN; CDR2 reads FVKESK. CDR3 in DNA: TGTGCCAGCAGCCCGGGTGGGCGGGGGAAGACAGATACGCAGTATTTT. This sequence encodes CASSPGGRGKTDTQYF. Based on the CDR3 plus reference TRBV14 and TRBJ2-3, the full variable domain is EAGVTQFPSHSVIEKGQTVTLRCDPISGHDNLYWYRRVMGKEIKFLLHFVKESKQDESGMPNNRFLAERTGGTYSTLKVQPAELEDSGVYFCASSPGGRGKTDTQYFGPGTRLTVL.